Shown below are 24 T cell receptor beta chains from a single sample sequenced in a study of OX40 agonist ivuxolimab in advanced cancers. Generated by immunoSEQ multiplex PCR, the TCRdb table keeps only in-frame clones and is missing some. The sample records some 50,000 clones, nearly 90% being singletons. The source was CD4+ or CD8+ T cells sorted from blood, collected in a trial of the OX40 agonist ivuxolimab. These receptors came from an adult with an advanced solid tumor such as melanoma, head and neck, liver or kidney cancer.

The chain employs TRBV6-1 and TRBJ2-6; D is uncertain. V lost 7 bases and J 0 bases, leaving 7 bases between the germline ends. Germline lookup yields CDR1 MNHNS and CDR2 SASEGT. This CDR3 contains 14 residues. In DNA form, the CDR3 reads TGTGCCAGCACCCGTAGCTCTGGGGCCAACGTCCTGACTTTC. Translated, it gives CASTRSSGANVLTF.

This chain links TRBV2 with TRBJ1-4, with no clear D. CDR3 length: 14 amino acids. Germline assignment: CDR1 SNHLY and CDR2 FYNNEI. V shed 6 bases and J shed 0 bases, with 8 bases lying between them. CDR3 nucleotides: TGTGCCAGCAGAGGACGTACAACTAATGAAAAACTGTTTTTT. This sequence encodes CASRGRTTNEKLFF. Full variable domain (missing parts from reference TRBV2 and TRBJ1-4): EPEVTQTPSHQVTQMGQEVILRCVPISNHLYFYWYRQILGQKVEFLVSFYNNEISEKSEIFDDQFSVERPDGSNFTLKIRSTKLEDSAMYFCASRGRTTNEKLFFGSGTQLSVL.

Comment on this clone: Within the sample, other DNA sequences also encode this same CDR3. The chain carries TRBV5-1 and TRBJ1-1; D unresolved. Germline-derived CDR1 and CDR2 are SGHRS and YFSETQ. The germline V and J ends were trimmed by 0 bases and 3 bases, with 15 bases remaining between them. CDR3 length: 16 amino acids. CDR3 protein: CASSLGAVGVDTEAFF. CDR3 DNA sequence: TGCGCCAGCAGCTTGGGCGCTGTCGGGGTGGACACTGAAGCTTTCTTT.

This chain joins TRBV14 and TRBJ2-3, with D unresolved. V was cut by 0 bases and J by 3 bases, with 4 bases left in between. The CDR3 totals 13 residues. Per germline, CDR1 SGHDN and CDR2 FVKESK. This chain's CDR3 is CASSQDWTDTQYF. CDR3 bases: TGTGCCAGCAGCCAAGACTGGACAGATACGCAGTATTTT.

The CDR3 nucleotides are TGCAGTGCTCAAAGTTTAGAGACCCAGTACTTC. As protein: CSAQSLETQYF. V and J are TRBV20-1 and TRBJ2-5; D remains unclear. This CDR3 has 11 amino acids. The V end was cut by 5 bases, the J end by 4 bases, with 8 bases between. CDR1 and CDR2 from the germline V gene are DFQATT and SNEGSKA (reference sequence).

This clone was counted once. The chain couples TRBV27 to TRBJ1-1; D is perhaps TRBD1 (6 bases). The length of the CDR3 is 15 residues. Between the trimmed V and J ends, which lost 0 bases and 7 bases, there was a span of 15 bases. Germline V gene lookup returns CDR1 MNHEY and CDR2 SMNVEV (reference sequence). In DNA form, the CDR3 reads TGTGCCAGCAGTTTATCGGGAAACCACAGGGTTGAAGCTTTCTTT. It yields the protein CASSLSGNHRVEAFF.

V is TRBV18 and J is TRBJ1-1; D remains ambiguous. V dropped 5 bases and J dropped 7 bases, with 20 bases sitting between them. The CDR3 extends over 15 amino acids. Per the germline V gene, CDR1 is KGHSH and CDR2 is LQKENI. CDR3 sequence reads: CASSSRLEDLSEAFF. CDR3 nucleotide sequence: TGTGCCAGCTCATCCCGTCTCGAGGATTTAAGTGAAGCTTTCTTT.

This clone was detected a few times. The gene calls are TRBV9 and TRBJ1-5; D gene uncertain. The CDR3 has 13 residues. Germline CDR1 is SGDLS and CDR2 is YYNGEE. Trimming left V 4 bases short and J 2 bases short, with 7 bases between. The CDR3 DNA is TGTGCCAGCAGCCGGCAAGGCAATCAGCCCCAGCATTTT. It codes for CASSRQGNQPQHF.

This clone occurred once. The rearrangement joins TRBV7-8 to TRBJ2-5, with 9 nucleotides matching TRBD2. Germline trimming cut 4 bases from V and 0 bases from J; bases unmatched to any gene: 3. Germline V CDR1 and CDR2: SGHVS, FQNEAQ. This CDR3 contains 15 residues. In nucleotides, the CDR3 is TGTGCCAGCAGCTCCTTAGCGGGGGACCAAGAGACCCAGTACTTC. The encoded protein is CASSSLAGDQETQYF.

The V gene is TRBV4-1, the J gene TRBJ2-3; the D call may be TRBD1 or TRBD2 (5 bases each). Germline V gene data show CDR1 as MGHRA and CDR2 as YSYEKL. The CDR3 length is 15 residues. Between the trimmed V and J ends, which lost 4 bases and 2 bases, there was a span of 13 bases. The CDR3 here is CASSLTGTHTDTQYF. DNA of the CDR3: TGCGCCAGCAGCCTAACCGGGACCCACACAGATACGCAGTATTTT.

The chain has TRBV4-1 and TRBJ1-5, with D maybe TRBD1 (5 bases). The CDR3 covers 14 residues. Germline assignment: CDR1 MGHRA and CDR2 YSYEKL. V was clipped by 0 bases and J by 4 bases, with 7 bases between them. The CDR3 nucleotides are TGCGCCAGCAGCCAAGATTGGGGGAATCAGCCCCAGCATTTT. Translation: CASSQDWGNQPQHF.

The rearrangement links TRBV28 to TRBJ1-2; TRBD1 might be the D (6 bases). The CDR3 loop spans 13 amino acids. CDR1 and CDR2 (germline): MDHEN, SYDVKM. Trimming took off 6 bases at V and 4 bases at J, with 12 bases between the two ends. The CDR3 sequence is CASRLTGVYGYTF. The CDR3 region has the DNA TGTGCCAGCAGACTGACAGGCGTCTATGGCTACACCTTC.

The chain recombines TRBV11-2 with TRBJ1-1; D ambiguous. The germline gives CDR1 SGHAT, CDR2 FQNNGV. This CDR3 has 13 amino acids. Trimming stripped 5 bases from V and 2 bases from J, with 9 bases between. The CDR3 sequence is CASSQLENTEAFF. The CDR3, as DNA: TGTGCCAGCAGCCAATTAGAAAACACTGAAGCTTTCTTT.

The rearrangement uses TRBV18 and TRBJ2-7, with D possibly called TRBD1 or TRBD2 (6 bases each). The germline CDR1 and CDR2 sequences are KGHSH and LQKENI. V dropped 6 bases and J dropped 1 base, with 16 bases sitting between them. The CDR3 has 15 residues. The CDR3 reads CASSFEGGASYEQYF. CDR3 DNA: TGTGCCAGCTCGTTTGAGGGGGGCGCTTCCTACGAGCAGTACTTC.

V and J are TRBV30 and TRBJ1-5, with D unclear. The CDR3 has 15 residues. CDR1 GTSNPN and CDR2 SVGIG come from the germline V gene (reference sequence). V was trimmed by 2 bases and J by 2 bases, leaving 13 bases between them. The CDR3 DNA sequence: TGTGCCTGGAGTAAAGGGTCTGTCGGCAATCAGCCCCAGCATTTT. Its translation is CAWSKGSVGNQPQHF.

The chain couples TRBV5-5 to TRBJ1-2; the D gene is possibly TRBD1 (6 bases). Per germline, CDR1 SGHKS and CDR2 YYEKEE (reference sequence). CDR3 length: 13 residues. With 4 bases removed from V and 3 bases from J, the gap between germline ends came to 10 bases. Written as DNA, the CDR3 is TGTGCCAGCAGCATACAGGGTGACTATGGCTACACCTTC. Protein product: CASSIQGDYGYTF.

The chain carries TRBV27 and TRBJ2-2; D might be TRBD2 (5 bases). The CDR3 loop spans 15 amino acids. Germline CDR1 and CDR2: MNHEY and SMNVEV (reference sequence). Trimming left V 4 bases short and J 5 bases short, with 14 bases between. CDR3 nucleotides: TGTGCCAGCAGTTCTGGGAGCTTGAGAACCGGGGAGCTGTTTTTT. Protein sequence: CASSSGSLRTGELFF.

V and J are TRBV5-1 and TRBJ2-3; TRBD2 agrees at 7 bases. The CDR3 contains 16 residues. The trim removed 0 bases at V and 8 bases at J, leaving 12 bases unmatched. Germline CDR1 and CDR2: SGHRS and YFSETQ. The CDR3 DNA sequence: TGCGCCAGCAGCTTGGGGGTGCTGGCGGGAGTAGCTACGCAGTATTTT. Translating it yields CASSLGVLAGVATQYF.

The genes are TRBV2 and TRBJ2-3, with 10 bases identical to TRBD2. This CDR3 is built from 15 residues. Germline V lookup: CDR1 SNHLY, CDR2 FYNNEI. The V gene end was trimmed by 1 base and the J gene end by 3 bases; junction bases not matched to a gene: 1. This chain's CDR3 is CASSEGTSGTDTQYF. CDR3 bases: TGTGCCAGCAGTGAAGGGACTAGCGGAACAGATACGCAGTATTTT.

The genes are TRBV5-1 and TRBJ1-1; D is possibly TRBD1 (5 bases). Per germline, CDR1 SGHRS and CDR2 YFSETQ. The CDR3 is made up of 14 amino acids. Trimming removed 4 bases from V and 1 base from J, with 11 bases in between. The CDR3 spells CASSGQTANTEAFF. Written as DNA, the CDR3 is TGCGCCAGCAGCGGCCAGACAGCGAACACTGAAGCTTTCTTT.

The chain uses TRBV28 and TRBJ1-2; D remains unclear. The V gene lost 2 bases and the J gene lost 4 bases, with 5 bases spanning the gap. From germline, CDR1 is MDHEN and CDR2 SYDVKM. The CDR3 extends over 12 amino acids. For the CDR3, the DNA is TGTGCCAGCAGTTTAACGCCCTATGGCTACACCTTC. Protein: CASSLTPYGYTF.

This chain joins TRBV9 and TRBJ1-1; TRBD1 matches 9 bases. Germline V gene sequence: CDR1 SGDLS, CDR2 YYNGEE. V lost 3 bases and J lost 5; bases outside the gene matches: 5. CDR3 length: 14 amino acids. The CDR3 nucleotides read TGTGCCAGCAGCGGCAGACAGGGGGGGACTGAAGCTTTCTTT. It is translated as CASSGRQGGTEAFF.

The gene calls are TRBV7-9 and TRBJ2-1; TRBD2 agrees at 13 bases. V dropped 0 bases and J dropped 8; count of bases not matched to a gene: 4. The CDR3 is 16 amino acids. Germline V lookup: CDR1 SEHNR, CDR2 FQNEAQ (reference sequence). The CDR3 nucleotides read TGTGCCAGCAGCTTAGCGCGTACTAGCGGGAGGGATGAGCAGTTCTTC. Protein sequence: CASSLARTSGRDEQFF.

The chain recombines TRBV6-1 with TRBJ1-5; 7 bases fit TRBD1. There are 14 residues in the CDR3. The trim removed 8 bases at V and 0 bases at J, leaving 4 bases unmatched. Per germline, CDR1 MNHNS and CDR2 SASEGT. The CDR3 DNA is TGTGCCAGCCAGGGGGGATATAGCAATCAGCCCCAGCATTTT. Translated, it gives CASQGGYSNQPQHF.